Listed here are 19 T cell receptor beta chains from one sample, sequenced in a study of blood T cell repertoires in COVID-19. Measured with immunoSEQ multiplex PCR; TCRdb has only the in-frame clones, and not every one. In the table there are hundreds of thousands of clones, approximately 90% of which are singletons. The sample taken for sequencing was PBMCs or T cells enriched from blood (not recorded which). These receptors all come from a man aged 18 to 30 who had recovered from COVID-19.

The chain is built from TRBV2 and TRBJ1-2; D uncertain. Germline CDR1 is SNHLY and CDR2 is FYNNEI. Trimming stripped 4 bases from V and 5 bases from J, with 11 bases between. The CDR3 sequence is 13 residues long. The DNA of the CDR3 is TGTGCCAGCAGTGTTGGAGCAACTTATGGCTACACCTTC. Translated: CASSVGATYGYTF.

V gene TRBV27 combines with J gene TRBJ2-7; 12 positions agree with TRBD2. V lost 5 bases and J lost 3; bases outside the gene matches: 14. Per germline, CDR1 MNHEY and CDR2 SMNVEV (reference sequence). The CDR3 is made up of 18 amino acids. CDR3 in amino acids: CASSVKAETSGRIYEQYF. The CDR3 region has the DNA TGTGCCAGCAGTGTCAAAGCTGAAACTAGCGGGAGGATCTACGAGCAGTACTTC.

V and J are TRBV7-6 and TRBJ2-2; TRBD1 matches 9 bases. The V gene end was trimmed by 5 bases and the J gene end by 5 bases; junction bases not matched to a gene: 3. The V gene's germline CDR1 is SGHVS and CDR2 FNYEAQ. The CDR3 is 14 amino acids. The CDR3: CASSLGQGTGELFF. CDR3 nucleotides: TGTGCCAGCAGCCTCGGACAGGGGACCGGGGAGCTGTTTTTT.

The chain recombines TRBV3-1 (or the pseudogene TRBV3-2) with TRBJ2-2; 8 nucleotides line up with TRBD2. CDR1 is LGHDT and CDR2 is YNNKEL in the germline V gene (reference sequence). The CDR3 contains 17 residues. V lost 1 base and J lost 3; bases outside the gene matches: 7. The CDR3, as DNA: TGTGCCAGCAGCCAAGCGGGACTAGGCCCCGACACCGGGGAGCTGTTTTTT. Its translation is CASSQAGLGPDTGELFF.

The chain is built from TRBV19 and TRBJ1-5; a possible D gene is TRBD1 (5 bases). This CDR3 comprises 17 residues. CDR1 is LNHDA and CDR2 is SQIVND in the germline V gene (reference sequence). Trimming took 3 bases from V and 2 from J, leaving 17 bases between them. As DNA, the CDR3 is TGTGCCAGTAGTATTGAGACGGCGGGGGTAGGCAATCAGCCCCAGCATTTT. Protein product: CASSIETAGVGNQPQHF.

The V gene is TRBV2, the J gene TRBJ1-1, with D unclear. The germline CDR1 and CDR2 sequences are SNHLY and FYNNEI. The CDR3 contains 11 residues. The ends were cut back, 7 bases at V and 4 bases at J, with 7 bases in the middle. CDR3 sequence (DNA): TGTGCCAGCACCGAGGCCACTGAAGCTTTCTTT. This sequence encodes CASTEATEAFF.

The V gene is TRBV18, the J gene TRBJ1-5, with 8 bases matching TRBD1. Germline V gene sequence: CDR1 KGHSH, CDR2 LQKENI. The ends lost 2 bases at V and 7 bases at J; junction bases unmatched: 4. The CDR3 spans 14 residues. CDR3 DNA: TGTGCCAGCTCACCAGGGACAGGCGAACAGCCCCAGCATTTT. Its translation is CASSPGTGEQPQHF.

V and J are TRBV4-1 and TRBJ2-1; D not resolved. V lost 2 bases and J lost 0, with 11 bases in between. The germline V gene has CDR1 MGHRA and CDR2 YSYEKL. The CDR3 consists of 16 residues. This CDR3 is CASSQPTRSSYNEQFF. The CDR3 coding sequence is TGCGCCAGCAGCCAACCAACAAGATCCTCCTACAATGAGCAGTTCTTC.

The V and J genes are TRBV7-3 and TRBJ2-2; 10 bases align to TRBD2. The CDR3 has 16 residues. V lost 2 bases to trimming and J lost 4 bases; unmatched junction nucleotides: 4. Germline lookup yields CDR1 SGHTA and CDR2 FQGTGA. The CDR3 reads CASSLSASGGTGELFF. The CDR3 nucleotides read TGTGCCAGCAGCTTATCGGCTAGCGGGGGCACCGGGGAGCTGTTTTTT.

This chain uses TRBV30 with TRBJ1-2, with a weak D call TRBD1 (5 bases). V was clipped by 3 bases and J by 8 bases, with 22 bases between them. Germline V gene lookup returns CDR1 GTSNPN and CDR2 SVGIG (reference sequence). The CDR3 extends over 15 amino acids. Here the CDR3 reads CAWSPEVGGRSGYTF. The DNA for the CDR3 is TGTGCCTGGAGCCCCGAGGTGGGGGGGAGGAGCGGCTACACCTTC.

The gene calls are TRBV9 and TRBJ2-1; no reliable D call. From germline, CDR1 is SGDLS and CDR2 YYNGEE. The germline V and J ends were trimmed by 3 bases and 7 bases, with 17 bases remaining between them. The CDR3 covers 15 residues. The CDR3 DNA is TGTGCCAGCAGCGAAGGCGGAGAGGTAACAAATGAGCAGTTCTTC. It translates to CASSEGGEVTNEQFF.

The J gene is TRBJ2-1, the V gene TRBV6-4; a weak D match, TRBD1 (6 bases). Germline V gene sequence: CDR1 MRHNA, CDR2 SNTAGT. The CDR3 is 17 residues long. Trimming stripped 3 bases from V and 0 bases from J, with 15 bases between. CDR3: CASSEVGDTSSYNEQFF. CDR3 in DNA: TGTGCCAGCAGTGAAGTGGGGGACACTAGCTCCTACAATGAGCAGTTCTTC.

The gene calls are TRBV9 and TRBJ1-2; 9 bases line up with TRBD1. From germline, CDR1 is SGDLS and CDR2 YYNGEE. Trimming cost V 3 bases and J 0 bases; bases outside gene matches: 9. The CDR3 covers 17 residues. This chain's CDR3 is CASSDSTGGASNYGYTF. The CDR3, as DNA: TGTGCCAGCAGCGACTCAACAGGGGGCGCATCTAACTATGGCTACACCTTC.

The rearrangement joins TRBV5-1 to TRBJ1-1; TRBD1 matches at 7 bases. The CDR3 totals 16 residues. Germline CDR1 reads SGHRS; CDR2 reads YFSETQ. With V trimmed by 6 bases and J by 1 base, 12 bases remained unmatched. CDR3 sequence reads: CASKGGGGQRNTEAFF. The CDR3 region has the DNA TGCGCCAGCAAAGGGGGCGGAGGTCAACGGAACACTGAAGCTTTCTTT.

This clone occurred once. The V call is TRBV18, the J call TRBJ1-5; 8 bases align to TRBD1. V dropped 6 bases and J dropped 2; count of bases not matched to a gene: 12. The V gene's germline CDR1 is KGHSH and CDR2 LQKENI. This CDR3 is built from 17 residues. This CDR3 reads CASSAGGSGFGNQPQHF. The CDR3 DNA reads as TGTGCCAGCTCTGCAGGGGGCAGCGGATTCGGCAATCAGCCCCAGCATTTT.

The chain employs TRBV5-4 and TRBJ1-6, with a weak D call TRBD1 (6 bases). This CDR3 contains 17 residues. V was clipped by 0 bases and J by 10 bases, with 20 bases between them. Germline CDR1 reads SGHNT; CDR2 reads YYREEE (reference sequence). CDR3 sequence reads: CASSLDQGNPRGSPLHF. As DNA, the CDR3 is TGTGCCAGCAGCTTGGATCAAGGGAACCCCAGGGGATCACCCCTCCACTTT.

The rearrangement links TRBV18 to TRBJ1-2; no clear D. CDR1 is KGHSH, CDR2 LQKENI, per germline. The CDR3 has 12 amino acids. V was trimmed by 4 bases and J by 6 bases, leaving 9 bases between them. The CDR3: CASSQGGDGYTF. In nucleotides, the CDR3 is TGTGCCAGCTCACAAGGTGGAGATGGCTACACCTTC.

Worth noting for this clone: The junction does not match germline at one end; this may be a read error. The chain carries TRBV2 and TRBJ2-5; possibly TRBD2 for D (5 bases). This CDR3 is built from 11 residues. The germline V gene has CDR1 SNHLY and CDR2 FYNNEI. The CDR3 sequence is CASSVAPLPHF. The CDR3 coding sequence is TGTGCCAGCAGTGTAGCGCCTCTACCGCACTTC.

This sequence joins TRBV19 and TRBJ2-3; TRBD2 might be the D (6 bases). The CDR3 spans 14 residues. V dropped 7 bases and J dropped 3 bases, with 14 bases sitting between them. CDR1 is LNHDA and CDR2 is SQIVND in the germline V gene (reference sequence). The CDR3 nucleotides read TGTGCCAGTACGGAGGGCAGGGCAACAGATACGCAGTATTTT. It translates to CASTEGRATDTQYF.